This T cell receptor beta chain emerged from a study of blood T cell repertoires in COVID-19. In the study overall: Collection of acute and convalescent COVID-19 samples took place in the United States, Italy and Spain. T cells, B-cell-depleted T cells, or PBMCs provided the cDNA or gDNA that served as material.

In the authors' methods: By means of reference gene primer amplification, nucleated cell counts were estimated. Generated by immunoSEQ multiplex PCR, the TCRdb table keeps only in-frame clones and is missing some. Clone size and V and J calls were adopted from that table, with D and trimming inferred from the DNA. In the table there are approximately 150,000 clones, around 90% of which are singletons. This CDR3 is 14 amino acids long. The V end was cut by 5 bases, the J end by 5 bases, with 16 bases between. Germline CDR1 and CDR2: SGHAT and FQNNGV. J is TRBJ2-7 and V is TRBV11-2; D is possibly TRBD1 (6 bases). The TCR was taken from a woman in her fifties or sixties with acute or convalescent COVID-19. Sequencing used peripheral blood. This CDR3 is CASSPITGINEQYF. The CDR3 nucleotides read TGTGCCAGCAGCCCTATTACAGGGATCAACGAGCAGTACTTC.